Listed here are 22 T cell receptor beta chains from one sample, sequenced in a study of T cell clonotyping in hematopoietic cell transplantation. The repertoire was sequenced with immunoSEQ multiplex PCR; TCRdb's copy has only in-frame clones and lacks some. The data contain approximately 6,100 clones, approximately 31% of them singletons. Source: peripheral blood mononuclear cells, taken 30 days after allogeneic stem cell transplant. Receptors originate from a female patient aged 50-60 years who had an allogeneic stem cell transplant from an unrelated donor, so the T cells may come from the graft donor. Some clones in this sample may be carry-over from other donors' samples.

By sample fraction, this clone is medium-sized. The chain is built from TRBV4-1 and TRBJ2-5; 10 bases map to TRBD2. The CDR3 consists of 16 residues. V dropped 0 bases and J dropped 3; count of bases not matched to a gene: 4. Germline V gene data show CDR1 as MGHRA and CDR2 as YSYEKL. In DNA, the CDR3 is TGCGCCAGCAGCCAAGAGAGTCTAGCGGGGGAAGAGACCCAGTACTTC. Protein product: CASSQESLAGEETQYF.

This chain joins TRBV30 and TRBJ1-3; perhaps TRBD1 as D (5 bases). Trimming left V 5 bases short and J 1 base short, with 6 bases between. The length of the CDR3 is 12 residues. Germline lookup yields CDR1 GTSNPN and CDR2 SVGIG (reference sequence). CDR3 in amino acids: CAWGTSGNTIYF. The CDR3 region has the DNA TGTGCCTGGGGGACTTCTGGAAACACCATATATTTT.

This chain's CDR3 is CAWSPGQGAQEQYF. The CDR3 region has the DNA TGTGCCTGGAGTCCCGGACAGGGGGCCCAGGAGCAGTACTTC. V is TRBV30 and J is TRBJ2-7, with TRBD1 matching over 11 bases. V was clipped by 2 bases and J by 7 bases; unmatched bases: 7. Germline-derived CDR1 and CDR2 are GTSNPN and SVGIG (reference sequence). CDR3 length: 14 residues.

As regards this clone: An end of the junction does not agree with germline; a read error may underlie this. The chain recombines TRBV25-1 with TRBJ1-1; D unclear. There are 13 residues in the CDR3. From germline, CDR1 is MGHDK and CDR2 SYGVNS. CDR3 bases: TGTACCAGCAGTGAGCCACTGAACACTGAAGCTTTCTTT. Protein: CTSSEPLNTEAFF.

The chain uses TRBV30 and TRBJ1-2; D gene ambiguous. CDR1 and CDR2 (germline): GTSNPN, SVGIG (reference sequence). V was clipped by 4 bases and J by 7 bases, with 10 bases between them. This CDR3 has 11 amino acids. CDR3 amino acids: CAWNYRGGYTF. The CDR3 DNA reads as TGTGCCTGGAATTATCGGGGTGGCTACACCTTC.

This clone was seen just once. The V and J genes are TRBV6-5 and TRBJ2-7; unclear D gene. V dropped 5 bases and J dropped 2 bases, with 16 bases sitting between them. CDR1 MNHEY and CDR2 SVGAGI come from the germline V gene. The CDR3 is 15 residues long. The CDR3 here is CASSGRRSPPYEQYF. CDR3 bases: TGTGCCAGCAGTGGTCGACGTTCGCCCCCCTACGAGCAGTACTTC.

J is TRBJ1-6 and V is TRBV30; 9 positions match TRBD1. The CDR3 runs to 20 residues. Germline CDR1 reads GTSNPN; CDR2 reads SVGIG (reference sequence). V shed 0 bases and J 6 bases; nucleotides not matched to a gene: 18. CDR3 amino acids: CAWSVPRPGPGQGRNSPLHF. The CDR3 DNA follows: TGTGCCTGGAGTGTACCCCGACCCGGCCCGGGACAGGGTCGTAATTCACCCCTCCACTTT.

The rearrangement uses TRBV30 and TRBJ2-7, with D possibly being TRBD2 (6 bases). Trimming took off 3 bases at V and 2 bases at J, with 11 bases between the two ends. The CDR3 consists of 13 residues. Per the germline V gene, CDR1 is GTSNPN and CDR2 is SVGIG (reference sequence). Here the CDR3 DNA reads TGTGCCTGGAGCTGGGACTCGGCCTACGAGCAGTACTTC. Its translation: CAWSWDSAYEQYF.

The CDR3 spells CASSAGAYSPLHF. CDR3 bases: TGTGCCAGCTCAGCAGGGGCTTATTCACCCCTCCACTTT. V is TRBV2 and J is TRBJ1-6; D perhaps matches TRBD1 (6 bases). The germline gives CDR1 SNHLY, CDR2 FYNNEI. V shed 8 bases and J shed 8 bases, with 13 bases lying between them. This CDR3 contains 13 residues.

The chain links TRBV30 to TRBJ1-1; D remains unclear. CDR3 length: 13 amino acids. The germline CDR1 and CDR2 sequences are GTSNPN and SVGIG (reference sequence). Trimming removed 4 bases from V and 2 bases from J, with 11 bases in between. Here the CDR3 DNA reads TGTGCCTGGACGGGCAGCTATAACACTGAAGCTTTCTTT. This codes for CAWTGSYNTEAFF.

Only a few counts were recorded for this clone. This rearrangement joins TRBV30 to TRBJ2-7; possibly TRBD1 or TRBD2 for D (5 bases each). Germline V gene data show CDR1 as GTSNPN and CDR2 as SVGIG (reference sequence). The CDR3 contains 13 residues. The germline V and J ends were trimmed by 2 bases and 0 bases, with 8 bases remaining between them. In nucleotides, the CDR3 is TGTGCCTGGAGTTATGGGACCTCCTACGAGCAGTACTTC. It codes for CAWSYGTSYEQYF.

The V and J genes are TRBV7-2 and TRBJ2-5; D remains ambiguous. Germline V gene sequence: CDR1 SGHTA, CDR2 FQGNSA. V was pared by 2 bases and J by 2 bases, with 9 bases between. CDR3 length: 14 amino acids. The CDR3 coding sequence is TGTGCCAGCAGCTTACTGGGTCAACAAGAGACCCAGTACTTC. Its protein is CASSLLGQQETQYF.

This sequence joins TRBV27 and TRBJ2-7; no firm D call. This CDR3 has 16 amino acids. Trimming removed 5 bases from V and 5 bases from J, with 22 bases in between. Looked up from germline, CDR1 is MNHEY and CDR2 is SMNVEV (reference sequence). The CDR3 loop reads CASSPSGRLGGNEQYF. The CDR3 DNA reads as TGTGCCAGCAGTCCCTCAGGACGGCTCGGTGGGAACGAGCAGTACTTC.

The chain links TRBV4-3 to TRBJ2-7; no reliable D call. V was shortened by 3 bases and J by 0 bases, with 15 bases between the two germline ends. This CDR3 is built from 16 residues. Per germline, CDR1 LGHNA and CDR2 YSLEER. CDR3: CASSHTDGRSSYEQYF. The DNA of the CDR3 is TGCGCCAGCAGCCATACAGATGGAAGGAGCTCCTACGAGCAGTACTTC.

CDR3 nucleotides: TGTGCCAGCAGCTTTTACAGGGGGAAATACGAGCAGTACTTC. Translated, it gives CASSFYRGKYEQYF. The chain combines TRBV13 with TRBJ2-7; 8 nucleotides line up with TRBD1. Germline values: CDR1 PRHDT, CDR2 FYEKMQ (reference sequence). V shed 3 bases and J 4 bases; nucleotides not matched to a gene: 5. There are 14 residues in the CDR3.

Relative to its sample, this clone is large. The chain carries TRBV14 and TRBJ2-1, with D perhaps matching TRBD1 or TRBD2 (5 bases each). Trimming cost V 1 base and J 10 bases, with 5 bases left between them. Looked up from germline, CDR1 is SGHDN and CDR2 is FVKESK. The CDR3 spans 11 residues. This CDR3 reads CASSQGGEQFF. DNA for the CDR3: TGTGCCAGCAGCCAAGGGGGGGAGCAGTTCTTC. The full variable domain, with the rest looked up from reference TRBV14 and TRBJ2-1, is EAGVTQFPSHSVIEKGQTVTLRCDPISGHDNLYWYRRVMGKEIKFLLHFVKESKQDESGMPNNRFLAERTGGTYSTLKVQPAELEDSGVYFCASSQGGEQFFGPGTRLTVL.

This clone was detected a few times. The chain links TRBV29-1 to TRBJ1-1; TRBD1 might be the D (5 bases). This CDR3 is built from 11 residues. Germline V gene lookup returns CDR1 SQVTM and CDR2 ANQGSEA. Trimming cost V 4 bases and J 7 bases, with 10 bases left between them. CDR3 sequence: CSVGGTLEAFF. The CDR3 bases are TGCAGCGTTGGGGGGACGCTTGAAGCTTTCTTT. Drawing the rest from reference TRBV29-1 and TRBJ1-1, the complete variable domain is SAVISQKPSRDICQRGTSLTIQCQVDSQVTMMFWYRQQPGQSLTLIATANQGSEATYESGFVIDKFPISRPNLTFSTLTVSNMSPEDSSIYLCSVGGTLEAFFGQGTRLTVV.

The V and J genes are TRBV27 and TRBJ1-2; D unresolved. The germline V gene has CDR1 MNHEY and CDR2 SMNVEV (reference sequence). This CDR3 is built from 16 residues. The germline V and J ends were trimmed by 8 bases and 0 bases, with 19 bases remaining between them. The CDR3 region has the DNA TGTGCCAGCTCCCATAGCCGGCTTTCGACTAACTATGGCTACACCTTC. As protein: CASSHSRLSTNYGYTF.

This clone was picked up a small number of times. CDR3 coding DNA: TGTGCCAGCAGTTTTGGGGGGACAGTTAACACTGAAGCTTTCTTT. This translates into CASSFGGTVNTEAFF. The genes are TRBV28 and TRBJ1-1; 7 bases map to TRBD1. V gave up 3 bases and J gave up 2 bases; unmatched junction bases: 6. Germline V lookup: CDR1 MDHEN, CDR2 SYDVKM. The CDR3 runs 15 residues.

This clone was counted only a few times. J is TRBJ1-2 and V is TRBV6-5; 9 bases fit TRBD1. V shed 6 bases and J 6 bases; nucleotides not matched to a gene: 8. This CDR3 contains 14 residues. Per the germline V gene, CDR1 is MNHEY and CDR2 is SVGAGI. In DNA form, the CDR3 reads TGTGCCAGCAGGGGGGACAGGGTATGGAATGGCTACACCTTC. Its translation: CASRGDRVWNGYTF.

Sample share makes this clone medium-sized. V and J are TRBV30 and TRBJ1-1; D remains ambiguous. Germline CDR1 GTSNPN, CDR2 SVGIG (reference sequence). The CDR3 runs 11 residues. V dropped 5 bases and J dropped 0 bases, with 4 bases sitting between them. The CDR3 DNA sequence: TGTGCCTGGTACCTGAACACTGAAGCTTTCTTT. Translating it yields CAWYLNTEAFF.

This rearrangement joins TRBV6-5 to TRBJ1-2; D is uncertain. In germline, CDR1 is MNHEY, CDR2 SVGAGI. There are 13 residues in the CDR3. Deletions cut 2 bases from V and 2 bases from J, with 6 bases between. The CDR3 protein is CASSYGINYGYTF. CDR3 in DNA: TGTGCCAGCAGTTACGGAATAAACTATGGCTACACCTTC.